The source of this TCR beta chain is a study of long-term antiretroviral therapy in people with HIV. immunoSEQ v3.0 was run at survey level. Here immunoSEQ multiplex PCR was the method, and the copy in TCRdb shows in-frame clones only, minus some. The data hold 30,000 or so clones, with over 90% observed a single time. Trimming shortened V by 4 bases and J by 8 bases, and 14 bases separated the two germline ends. The CDR3 spans 13 residues. The germline CDR1 and CDR2 sequences are LNHDA and SQIVND (reference sequence). A note on this clone: The target antigen is unknown.

General observations from the study: At every time point, clones expanded before ART dominated the repertoire.

The sequences come from unsorted PBMCs, collected around 6.3 years after starting antiretroviral therapy. The sequence was collected from a woman aged 40 to 50 with HIV. The rearrangement links TRBV19 to TRBJ1-2; the D is unclear. This CDR3 is CASSNGISGGYTF. The CDR3 DNA reads TGTGCCAGTAGTAATGGGATCTCTGGAGGCTACACCTTC.